The 4 T cell receptor beta chains given below trace back to one sample, sequenced in a study of CD4+ T cells in melanoma. Generated by immunoSEQ multiplex PCR, the TCRdb table keeps only in-frame clones and is missing some. This table holds more than 90,000 clones, around 92% found once. Material for sequencing was peripheral blood. All receptors come from a human donor with melanoma.

The V and J genes are TRBV30 and TRBJ2-5; 9 nucleotides match TRBD2. The CDR3 contains 14 residues. J was trimmed by 3 bases and V by 4 bases; bases with no gene match: 6. Germline V lookup: CDR1 GTSNPN, CDR2 SVGIG (reference sequence). DNA of the CDR3: TGTGCCTGGACCGAGGGACTAGCTGAAGAGACCCAGTACTTC. Protein: CAWTEGLAEETQYF.

This chain connects TRBV11-2 to TRBJ1-4; 7 nucleotides line up with TRBD1. The CDR3 sequence is 14 residues long. V was clipped by 6 bases and J by 5 bases; unmatched bases: 6. Germline assignment: CDR1 SGHAT and CDR2 FQNNGV. CDR3 loop: CASSQGQQNEKLFF. The CDR3 coding sequence is TGTGCCAGCAGTCAGGGACAGCAAAATGAAAAACTGTTTTTT.

The chain combines TRBV13 with TRBJ2-2; no definite D call. The V gene lost 5 bases and the J gene lost 2 bases, with 9 bases spanning the gap. The CDR3 is 14 amino acids. CDR1 is PRHDT and CDR2 is FYEKMQ in the germline V gene (reference sequence). The CDR3 DNA is TGTGCCAGCAGCCCCGACTCAAACACCGGGGAGCTGTTTTTT. Translated, it gives CASSPDSNTGELFF.

The chain combines TRBV5-4 with TRBJ1-3; a possible D gene is TRBD1 (5 bases). The V gene lost 1 base and the J gene lost 0 bases, with 5 bases spanning the gap. Germline V CDR1 and CDR2: SGHNT, YYREEE (reference sequence). The CDR3 is 14 amino acids. DNA for the CDR3: TGTGCCAGCAGCTTGAGGGGCTCTGGAAACACCATATATTTT. As protein: CASSLRGSGNTIYF.